This TCR beta chain came from a study of human CD4 T cells and Enterobacteriaceae. V was clipped by 1 base and J by 4 bases; unmatched bases: 6. The CDR3 extends over 18 amino acids. Germline CDR1 and CDR2: SGHRS and YFSETQ. Memory CD4+ T cells were sorted as all CD4+ cells except CD45RA+CCR7+CD95- naive cells, over 98% pure. Swiss blood donation centers supplied the healthy donor blood. Only a few counts were recorded for this clone. Profiling relied on immunoSEQ multiplex PCR, and the TCRdb table lists in-frame clones only, not all of them. The data show 25,000 to 35,000 clones, with 80% to 90% seen just once and around 0.88% held by the top ten.

Sequencing was performed on memory CD4+ T cells from blood. The TCR sequence derives from a human donor in good health. The chain recombines TRBV5-1 with TRBJ2-6, with 12 bases lining up with TRBD1. The CDR3 DNA follows: TGCGCCAGCAGCTTGCTGGGACAGGGGGCGCGAGGGGCCAACGTCCTGACTTTC. Its protein product is CASSLLGQGARGANVLTF.